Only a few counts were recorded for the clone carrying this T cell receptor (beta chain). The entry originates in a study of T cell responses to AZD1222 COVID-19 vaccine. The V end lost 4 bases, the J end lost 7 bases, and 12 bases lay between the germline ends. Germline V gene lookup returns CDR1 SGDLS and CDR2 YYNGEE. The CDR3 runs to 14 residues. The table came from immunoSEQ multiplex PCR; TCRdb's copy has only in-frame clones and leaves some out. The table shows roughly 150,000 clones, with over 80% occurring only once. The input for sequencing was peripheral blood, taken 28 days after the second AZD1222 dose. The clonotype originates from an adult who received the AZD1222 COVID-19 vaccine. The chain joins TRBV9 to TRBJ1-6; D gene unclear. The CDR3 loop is CASSRDGSNSPLHF. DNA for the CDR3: TGTGCCAGCAGCCGAGACGGTTCAAATTCACCCCTCCACTTT. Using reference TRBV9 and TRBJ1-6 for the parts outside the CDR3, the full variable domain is DSGVTQTPKHLITATGQRVTLRCSPRSGDLSVYWYQQSLDQGLQFLIQYYNGEERAKGNILERFSAQQFPDLHSELNLSSLELGDSALYFCASSRDGSNSPLHFGNGTRLTVT.